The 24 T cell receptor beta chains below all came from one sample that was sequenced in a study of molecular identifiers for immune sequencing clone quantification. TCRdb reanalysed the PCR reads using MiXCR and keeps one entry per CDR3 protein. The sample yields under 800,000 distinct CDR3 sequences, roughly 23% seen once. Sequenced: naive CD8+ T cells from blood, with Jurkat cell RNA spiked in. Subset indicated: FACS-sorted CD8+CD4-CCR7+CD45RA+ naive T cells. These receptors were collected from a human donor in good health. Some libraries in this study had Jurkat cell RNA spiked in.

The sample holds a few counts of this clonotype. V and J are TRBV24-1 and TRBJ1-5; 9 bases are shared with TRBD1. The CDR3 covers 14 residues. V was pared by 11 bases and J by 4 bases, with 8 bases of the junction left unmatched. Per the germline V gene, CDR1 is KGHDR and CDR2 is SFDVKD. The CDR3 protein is CANQGTGQNQPQHF. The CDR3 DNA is TGTGCCAACCAGGGGACAGGGCAAAATCAGCCCCAGCATTTT.

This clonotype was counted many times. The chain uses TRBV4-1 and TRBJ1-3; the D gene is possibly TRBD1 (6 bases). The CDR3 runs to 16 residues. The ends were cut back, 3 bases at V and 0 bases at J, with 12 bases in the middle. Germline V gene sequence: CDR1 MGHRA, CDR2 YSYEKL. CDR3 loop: CASSQGTGISGNTIYF. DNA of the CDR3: TGCGCCAGCAGCCAGGGAACAGGGATCTCTGGAAACACCATATATTTT.

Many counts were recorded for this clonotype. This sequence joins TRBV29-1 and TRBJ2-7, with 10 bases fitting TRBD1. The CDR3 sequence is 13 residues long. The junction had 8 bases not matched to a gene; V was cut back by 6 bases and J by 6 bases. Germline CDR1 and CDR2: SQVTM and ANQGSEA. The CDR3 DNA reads TGCAGCGTGCTCGGGACAGGGGCCCGCGAGCAGTACTTC. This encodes CSVLGTGAREQYF.

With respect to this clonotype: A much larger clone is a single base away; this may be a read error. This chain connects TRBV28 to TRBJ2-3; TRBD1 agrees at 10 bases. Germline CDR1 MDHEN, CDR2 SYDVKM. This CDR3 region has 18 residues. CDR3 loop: CGSSSIRTDRGITDTQYF. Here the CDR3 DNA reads TGTGGCAGCAGTTCCATTCGAACGGACAGGGGGATCACAGATACGCAGTATTTT.

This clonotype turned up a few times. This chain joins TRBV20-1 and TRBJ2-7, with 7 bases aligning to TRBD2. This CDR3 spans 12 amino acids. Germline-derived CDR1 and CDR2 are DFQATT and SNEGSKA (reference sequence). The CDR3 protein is CSLAGITYEQYF. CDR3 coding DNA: TGCAGCTTAGCGGGTATCACCTACGAGCAGTACTTC.

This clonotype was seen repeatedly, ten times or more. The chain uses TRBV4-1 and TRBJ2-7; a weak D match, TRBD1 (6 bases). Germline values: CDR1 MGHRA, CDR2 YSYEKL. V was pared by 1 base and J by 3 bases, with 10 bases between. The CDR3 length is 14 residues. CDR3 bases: TGCGCCAGCAGCCAAGTGCGGACAGACTACGAGCAGTACTTC. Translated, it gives CASSQVRTDYEQYF.

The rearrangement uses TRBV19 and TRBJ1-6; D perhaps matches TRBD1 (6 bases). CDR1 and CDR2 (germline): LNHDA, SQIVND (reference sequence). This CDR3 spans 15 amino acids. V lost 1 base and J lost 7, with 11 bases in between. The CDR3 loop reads CASSIGGRGNSPLHF. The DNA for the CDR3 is TGTGCCAGTAGTATAGGTGGCAGGGGCAATTCACCCCTCCACTTT.

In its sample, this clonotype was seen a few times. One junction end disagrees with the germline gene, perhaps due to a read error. CDR3 in DNA: TGTACCAGCAGTTTCGCCAGGGGCCTTAGCAATCAGCCCCAGCATTTT. This encodes CTSSFARGLSNQPQHF. V is TRBV12-3 or TRBV12-4 and J is TRBJ1-5, with a weak D call TRBD1 (6 bases). The CDR3 extends over 16 amino acids.

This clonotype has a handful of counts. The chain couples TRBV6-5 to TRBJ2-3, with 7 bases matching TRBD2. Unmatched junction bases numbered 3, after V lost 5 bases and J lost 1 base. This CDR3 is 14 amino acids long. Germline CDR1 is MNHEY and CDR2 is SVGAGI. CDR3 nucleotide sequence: TGTGCCAGCAGTAGCGGGATTGGCACAGATACGCAGTATTTT. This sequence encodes CASSSGIGTDTQYF.

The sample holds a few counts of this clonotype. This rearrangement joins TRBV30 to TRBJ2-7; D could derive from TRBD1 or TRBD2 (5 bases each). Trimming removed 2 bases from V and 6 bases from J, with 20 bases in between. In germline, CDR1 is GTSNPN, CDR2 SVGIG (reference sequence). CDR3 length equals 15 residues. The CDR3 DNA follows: TGTGCCTGGAGTCTCCCCCCGGGACCAAGGACCGAGCAGTACTTC. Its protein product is CAWSLPPGPRTEQYF.

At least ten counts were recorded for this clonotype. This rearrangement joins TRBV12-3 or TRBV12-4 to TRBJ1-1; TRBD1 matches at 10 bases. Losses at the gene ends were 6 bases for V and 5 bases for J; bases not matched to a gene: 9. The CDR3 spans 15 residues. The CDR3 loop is CASRGPGQGRTEAFF. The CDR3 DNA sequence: TGTGCCAGCAGGGGACCGGGACAGGGGAGGACTGAAGCTTTCTTT.

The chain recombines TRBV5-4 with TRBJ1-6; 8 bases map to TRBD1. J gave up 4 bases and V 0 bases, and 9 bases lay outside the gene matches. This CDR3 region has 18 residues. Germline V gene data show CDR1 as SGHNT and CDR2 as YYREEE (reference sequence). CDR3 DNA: TGTGCCAGCAGCTTGGATCCCTTCGGGACAGGTTATAATTCACCCCTCCACTTT. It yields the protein CASSLDPFGTGYNSPLHF.

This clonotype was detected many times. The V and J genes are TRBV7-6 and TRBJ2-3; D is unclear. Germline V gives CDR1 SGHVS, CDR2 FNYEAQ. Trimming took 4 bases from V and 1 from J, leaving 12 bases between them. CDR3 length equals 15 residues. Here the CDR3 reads CASSSKPSGTDTQYF. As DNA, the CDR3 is TGTGCCAGCAGCTCCAAGCCTTCGGGCACAGATACGCAGTATTTT.

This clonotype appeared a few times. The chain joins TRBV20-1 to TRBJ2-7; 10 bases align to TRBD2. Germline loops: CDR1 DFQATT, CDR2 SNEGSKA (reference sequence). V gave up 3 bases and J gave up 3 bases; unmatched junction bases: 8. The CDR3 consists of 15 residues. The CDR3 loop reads CSASEGTSAFYEQYF. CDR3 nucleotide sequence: TGCAGTGCTAGCGAGGGGACTAGCGCCTTCTACGAGCAGTACTTC.

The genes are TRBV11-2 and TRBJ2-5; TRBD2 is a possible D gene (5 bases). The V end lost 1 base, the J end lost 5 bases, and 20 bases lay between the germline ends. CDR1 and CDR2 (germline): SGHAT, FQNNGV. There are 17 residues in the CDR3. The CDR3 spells CASSLVRENYKVETQYF. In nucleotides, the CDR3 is TGTGCCAGCAGCTTAGTCCGGGAAAATTACAAAGTGGAGACCCAGTACTTC.

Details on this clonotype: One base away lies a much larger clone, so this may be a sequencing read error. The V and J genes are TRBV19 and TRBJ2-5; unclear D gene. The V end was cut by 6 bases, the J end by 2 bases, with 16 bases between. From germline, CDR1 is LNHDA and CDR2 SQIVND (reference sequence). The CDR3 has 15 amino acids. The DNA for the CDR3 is TGTGCCAGTAGCCTCCAGGTCTGGAAACAAGAGACCCAGTACTTC. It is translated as CASSLQVWKQETQYF.

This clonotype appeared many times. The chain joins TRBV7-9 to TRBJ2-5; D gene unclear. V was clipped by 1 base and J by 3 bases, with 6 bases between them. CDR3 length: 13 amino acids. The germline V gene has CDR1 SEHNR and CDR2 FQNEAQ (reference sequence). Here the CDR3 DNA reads TGTGCCAGCAGCTTAGTCAGGAAAGAGACCCAGTACTTC. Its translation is CASSLVRKETQYF.

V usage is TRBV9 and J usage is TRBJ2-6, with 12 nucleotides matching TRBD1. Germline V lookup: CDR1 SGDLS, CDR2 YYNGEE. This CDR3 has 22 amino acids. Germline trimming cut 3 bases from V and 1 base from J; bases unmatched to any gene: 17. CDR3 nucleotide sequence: TGTGCCAGCAGCGAGGAACCCCTGGGGACAGGGGGCCTCCTATCTGGGGCCAACGTCCTGACTTTC. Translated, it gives CASSEEPLGTGGLLSGANVLTF.

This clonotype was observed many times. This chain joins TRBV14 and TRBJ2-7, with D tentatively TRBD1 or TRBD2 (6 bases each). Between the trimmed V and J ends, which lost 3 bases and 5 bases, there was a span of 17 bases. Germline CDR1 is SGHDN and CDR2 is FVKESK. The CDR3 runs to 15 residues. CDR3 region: CASSHGEAGEDEQYF. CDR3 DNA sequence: TGTGCCAGCAGCCATGGGGAGGCAGGGGAAGACGAGCAGTACTTC.

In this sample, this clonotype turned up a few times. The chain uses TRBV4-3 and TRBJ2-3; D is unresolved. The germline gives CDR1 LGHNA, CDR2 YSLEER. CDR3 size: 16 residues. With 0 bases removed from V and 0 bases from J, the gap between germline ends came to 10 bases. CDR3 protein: CASSQDKGPSTDTQYF. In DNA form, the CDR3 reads TGCGCCAGCAGCCAAGATAAAGGCCCTAGCACAGATACGCAGTATTTT.

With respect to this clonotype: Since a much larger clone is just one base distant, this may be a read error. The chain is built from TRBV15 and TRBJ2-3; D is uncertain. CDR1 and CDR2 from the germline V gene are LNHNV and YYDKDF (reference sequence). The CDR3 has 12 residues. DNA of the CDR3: TGTGCCACCAGCGAAGGCACAGAAACGCAGTATTTT. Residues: CATSEGTETQYF. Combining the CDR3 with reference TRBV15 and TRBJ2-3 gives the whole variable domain DAMVIQNPRYQVTQFGKPVTLSCSQTLNHNVMYWYQQKSSQAPKLLFHYYDKDFNNEADTPDNFQSRRPNTSFCFLDIRSPGLGDTAMYLCATSEGTETQYFGPGTRLTVL.

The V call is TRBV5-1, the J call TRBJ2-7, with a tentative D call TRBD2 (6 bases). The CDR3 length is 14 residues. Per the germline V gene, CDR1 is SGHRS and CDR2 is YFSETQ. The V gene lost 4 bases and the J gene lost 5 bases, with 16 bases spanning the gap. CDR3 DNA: TGCGCCAGCAGCCCAGGAGGGGTTGAGGACGAGCAGTACTTC. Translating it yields CASSPGGVEDEQYF.

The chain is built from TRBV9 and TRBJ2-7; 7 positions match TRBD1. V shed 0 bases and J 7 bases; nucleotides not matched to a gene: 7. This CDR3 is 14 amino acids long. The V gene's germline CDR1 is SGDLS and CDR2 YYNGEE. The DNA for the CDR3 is TGTGCCAGCAGCGTAGGGACAGGAGCCCTGGAGCAGTACTTC. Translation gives CASSVGTGALEQYF.

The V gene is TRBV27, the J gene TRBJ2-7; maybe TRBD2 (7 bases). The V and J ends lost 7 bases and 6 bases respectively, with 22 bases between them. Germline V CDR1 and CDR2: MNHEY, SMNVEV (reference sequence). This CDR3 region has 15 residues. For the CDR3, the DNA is TGTGCCAGCACTATACGGGGGGCGTCAATTTTCGAGCAGTACTTC. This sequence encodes CASTIRGASIFEQYF.